This TCR beta chain was retrieved from a study of blood T cell repertoires in COVID-19. The overall study: Sources were T cells, B-cell-depleted T cells, or PBMCs; the material itself was cDNA or gDNA.

As originally analysed: Amplification from reference gene primers served as the basis for estimated nucleated cell counts. The data were produced by immunoSEQ multiplex PCR, yet TCRdb's version contains in-frame clones alone and is incomplete. V and J calls and clone size are as listed in that table; D and trimming were resolved from the DNA. The sample consists of 220,000 or so clones, 70% to 90% of them appearing once. Germline V CDR1 and CDR2: SGDLS, YYNGEE. The V end was cut by 0 bases, the J end by 3 bases, with 6 bases between. There are 14 residues in the CDR3. V gene TRBV9 combines with J gene TRBJ2-2; possibly TRBD1 for D (5 bases). What was sequenced was PBMCs or T cells enriched from blood (not recorded which). The receptor's source is a man aged 50-59 years who had been exposed to COVID-19. CDR3 protein: CASSVGGYTGELFF. The CDR3 DNA sequence: TGTGCCAGCAGCGTAGGGGGCTACACCGGGGAGCTGTTTTTT. Filled out from reference TRBV9 and TRBJ2-2, the complete variable domain reads DSGVTQTPKHLITATGQRVTLRCSPRSGDLSVYWYQQSLDQGLQFLIQYYNGEERAKGNILERFSAQQFPDLHSELNLSSLELGDSALYFCASSVGGYTGELFFGEGSRLTVL.